The 25 T cell receptor beta chains given below trace back to one sample, sequenced in a study of blood T cell repertoires in COVID-19. Produced via immunoSEQ multiplex PCR; TCRdb's table is partial and in-frame only. The sample has hundreds of thousands of clones, about 85% seen once. Sequencing was done on a sample of peripheral blood. All receptors come from a human donor in a cohort sampled during active COVID-19.

This chain uses TRBV4-2 with TRBJ2-3, with 10 nucleotides matching TRBD2. V dropped 4 bases and J dropped 2; count of bases not matched to a gene: 6. Per the germline V gene, CDR1 is LGHNA and CDR2 is YNFKEQ. This CDR3 has 16 residues. CDR3 sequence (DNA): TGTGCCAGCAGCCGCGGGACTAGCGCGGACACAGATACGCAGTATTTT. Amino acid sequence: CASSRGTSADTDTQYF.

The chain has TRBV19 and TRBJ1-2, with TRBD1 matching 9 bases. This CDR3 is 18 amino acids long. Germline-derived CDR1 and CDR2 are LNHDA and SQIVND (reference sequence). J lost 4 bases, V lost 6 bases, and 18 bases had no gene match. The CDR3 DNA follows: TGTGCCAGTAGGCAATCAGGACAGGGGAGAGGAGTGATCTATGGCTACACCTTC. Protein: CASRQSGQGRGVIYGYTF.

The rearrangement uses TRBV5-1 and TRBJ1-5; TRBD1 might be the D (5 bases). Germline assignment: CDR1 SGHRS and CDR2 YFSETQ. This CDR3 comprises 15 residues. Trimming left V 0 bases short and J 5 bases short, with 12 bases between. Written as DNA, the CDR3 is TGCGCCAGCAGCTTGGAAGGACAACCCCATCAGCCCCAGCATTTT. It encodes CASSLEGQPHQPQHF. Full variable domain (outside the CDR3, taken from reference TRBV5-1 and TRBJ1-5): KAGVTQTPRYLIKTRGQQVTLSCSPISGHRSVSWYQQTPGQGLQFLFEYFSETQRNKGNFPGRFSGRQFSNSRSEMNVSTLELGDSALYLCASSLEGQPHQPQHFGDGTRLSIL.

CDR3 in amino acids: CATEAAQETQYF. CDR3 bases: TGTGCCACCGAGGCAGCTCAAGAGACCCAGTACTTC. The chain links TRBV15 to TRBJ2-5; no clear D gene. The CDR3 loop spans 12 amino acids. Germline CDR1 reads LNHNV; CDR2 reads YYDKDF (reference sequence). Between the trimmed V and J ends, which lost 8 bases and 2 bases, there was a span of 9 bases.

The V call is TRBV12-3 or TRBV12-4, the J call TRBJ2-3; D gene uncertain. The CDR3 runs to 12 residues. V was pared by 4 bases and J by 4 bases, with 6 bases between. Written as DNA, the CDR3 is TGTGCCAGCAGTTCTCCCGCAGATACGCAGTATTTT. Translating gives CASSSPADTQYF.

The chain links TRBV6-5 to TRBJ2-3; D unclear. Germline V CDR1 and CDR2: MNHEY, SVGAGI. This CDR3 spans 13 amino acids. V dropped 0 bases and J dropped 11 bases, with 12 bases sitting between them. The CDR3 loop reads CASSYSLAFMQYF. In DNA form, the CDR3 reads TGTGCCAGCAGTTACTCGTTGGCTTTTATGCAGTATTTT.

The chain joins TRBV4-2 to TRBJ2-5; D is unclear. Germline V gene lookup returns CDR1 LGHNA and CDR2 YNFKEQ. The CDR3 length is 16 residues. V gave up 0 bases and J gave up 9 bases, with 20 bases separating them. CDR3 nucleotide sequence: TGTGCCAGCAGCCAAGATAGTGGGCTTACTGTTGGTTCCCAGTACTTC. It translates to CASSQDSGLTVGSQYF.

The V and J genes are TRBV10-3 and TRBJ1-2, with a weak D call TRBD1 (6 bases). V lost 3 bases, J lost 7 bases, and 18 bases lay in between. The CDR3 is 15 residues long. Germline CDR1 is ENHRY and CDR2 is SYGVKD. CDR3 in amino acids: CAISDGPVRGGGYTF. The CDR3 region has the DNA TGTGCCATCAGTGATGGGCCGGTGAGAGGGGGTGGCTACACCTTC.

The J gene is TRBJ1-6, the V gene TRBV19; D is ambiguous. The V end was cut by 0 bases, the J end by 6 bases, with 12 bases between. Germline CDR1 LNHDA, CDR2 SQIVND (reference sequence). CDR3 length: 16 amino acids. In DNA form, the CDR3 reads TGTGCCAGTAGTATAGATCTTTCAGGACTTAATTCACCCCTCCACTTT. Translation: CASSIDLSGLNSPLHF.

The chain employs TRBV29-1 and TRBJ2-1, with 11 bases identical to TRBD2. The CDR3 sequence is 13 residues long. Per germline, CDR1 SQVTM and CDR2 ANQGSEA. V shed 7 bases, J shed 3 bases, and the junction held 2 bases outside the gene matches. CDR3 protein: CSAGLAGYNEQFF. CDR3 DNA: TGCAGCGCTGGACTAGCGGGCTACAATGAGCAGTTCTTC.

The chain links TRBV29-1 to TRBJ2-7; a weak D match, TRBD2 (6 bases). Looked up from germline, CDR1 is SQVTM and CDR2 is ANQGSEA. The CDR3 sequence is 18 residues long. The V gene lost 4 bases and the J gene lost 1 base, with 26 bases spanning the gap. CDR3 nucleotides: TGCAGCGTTGTGGGGGTTATAGGGCAGACTAGGGAATCCTACGAGCAGTACTTC. Translating it yields CSVVGVIGQTRESYEQYF.

The V and J genes are TRBV29-1 and TRBJ2-2; tentative D call: TRBD1 (5 bases). The germline V and J ends were trimmed by 6 bases and 1 base, with 9 bases remaining between them. Germline-derived CDR1 and CDR2 are SQVTM and ANQGSEA. This CDR3 spans 13 amino acids. The CDR3 here is CSVAQGNTGELFF. The CDR3 bases are TGCAGCGTAGCCCAGGGGAACACCGGGGAGCTGTTTTTT.

The chain employs TRBV3-1 (or the pseudogene TRBV3-2) and TRBJ2-6, with no clear D. The CDR3 totals 18 residues. The V end was cut by 5 bases, the J end by 0 bases, with 17 bases between. The germline V gene has CDR1 LGHDT and CDR2 YNNKEL (reference sequence). In nucleotides, the CDR3 is TGTGCCAGCAGCATACGCTCTATCTTTAGCTCTGGGGCCAACGTCCTGACTTTC. Protein product: CASSIRSIFSSGANVLTF.

The chain uses TRBV6-5 and TRBJ2-3; TRBD1 matches at 7 bases. V gave up 6 bases and J gave up 5 bases; unmatched junction bases: 5. This CDR3 comprises 13 residues. CDR1 is MNHEY and CDR2 is SVGAGI in the germline V gene. This chain's CDR3 is CASRTSGGDTQYF. CDR3 sequence (DNA): TGTGCCAGCAGAACCTCAGGGGGAGATACGCAGTATTTT.

The rearrangement links TRBV12-5 to TRBJ2-2, with D perhaps matching TRBD1 (5 bases). The CDR3 covers 15 residues. Germline V lookup: CDR1 LGHNT, CDR2 FRNRAP. The germline V and J ends were trimmed by 7 bases and 1 base, with 13 bases remaining between them. CDR3 region: CASAYRGGNTGELFF. In DNA, the CDR3 is TGTGCTAGTGCCTATAGGGGCGGGAACACCGGGGAGCTGTTTTTT.

The chain employs TRBV5-1 and TRBJ1-4; 8 bases are a match to TRBD1. This CDR3 region has 17 residues. CDR1 and CDR2 (germline): SGHRS, YFSETQ. The junction had 5 bases not matched to a gene; V was cut back by 0 bases and J by 1 base. CDR3 in DNA: TGCGCCAGCAGCTTGGTCAGGGGGCAAGGAACTAATGAAAAACTGTTTTTT. Translating gives CASSLVRGQGTNEKLFF.

Worth noting for this clone: The junction and the germline gene differ at one end; a read error may be behind it. V gene TRBV29-1 combines with J gene TRBJ2-1; tentatively, D is TRBD2 (7 bases). CDR3 length equals 19 residues. The germline gives CDR1 SQVTM, CDR2 ANQGSEA. CDR3 loop: CSVKEGTSTLAGSYNEQFF. CDR3 bases: TGCAGCGTTAAAGAGGGGACATCGACCTTAGCGGGCTCCTACAATGAGCAGTTCTTC.

This chain links TRBV19 with TRBJ1-3; no clear D gene. This CDR3 is 15 amino acids long. Trimming took off 4 bases at V and 0 bases at J, with 10 bases between the two ends. Germline V gives CDR1 LNHDA, CDR2 SQIVND (reference sequence). The CDR3 DNA reads TGTGCCAGTAGTACCCTAGGCAGCTCTGGAAACACCATATATTTT. Translated, it gives CASSTLGSSGNTIYF.

V and J are TRBV4-3 and TRBJ1-3; the D gene is possibly TRBD1 (5 bases). V shed 2 bases and J shed 0 bases, with 14 bases lying between them. There are 17 residues in the CDR3. Looked up from germline, CDR1 is LGHNA and CDR2 is YSLEER. The CDR3: CASSQSRVRDSGNTIYF. In nucleotides, the CDR3 is TGCGCCAGCAGCCAAAGTCGCGTCAGGGACTCTGGAAACACCATATATTTT.

The rearrangement uses TRBV6-6 and TRBJ1-1, with unresolved D. The V end was cut by 4 bases, the J end by 1 base, with 7 bases between. Germline lookup yields CDR1 MNHNY and CDR2 SVGAGI (reference sequence). This CDR3 contains 13 residues. The CDR3 sequence: CASSSTQNTEAFF. CDR3 nucleotides: TGTGCCAGCAGTTCAACTCAGAACACTGAAGCTTTCTTT.

V gene TRBV7-9 combines with J gene TRBJ2-1, with 11 bases that match TRBD2. The V gene's germline CDR1 is SEHNR and CDR2 FQNEAQ (reference sequence). V was clipped by 4 bases and J by 2 bases; unmatched bases: 1. The CDR3 runs 15 residues. The CDR3 loop is CASSSSGRTYNEQFF. CDR3 DNA sequence: TGTGCCAGCAGCTCTAGCGGGAGGACCTACAATGAGCAGTTCTTC. The variable domain in full, completed from reference TRBV7-9 and TRBJ2-1, reads DTGVSQNPRHKITKRGQNVTFRCDPISEHNRLYWYRQTLGQGPEFLTYFQNEAQLEKSRLLSDRFSAERPKGSFSTLEIQRTEQGDSAMYLCASSSSGRTYNEQFFGPGTRLTVL.

V and J are TRBV18 and TRBJ1-4; the D gene is possibly TRBD1 (6 bases). V shed 6 bases and J shed 8 bases, with 13 bases lying between them. This CDR3 region has 13 residues. Germline V gene data show CDR1 as KGHSH and CDR2 as LQKENI. For the CDR3, the DNA is TGTGCCAGCTCGACAGGAACGGTCGAAAAACTGTTTTTT. This gives the protein CASSTGTVEKLFF.

The chain couples TRBV19 to TRBJ2-7; TRBD2 aligns across 8 bases. This CDR3 has 13 amino acids. Germline-derived CDR1 and CDR2 are LNHDA and SQIVND (reference sequence). The CDR3 is CAGEREKPYEQYF. In nucleotides, the CDR3 is TGTGCAGGGGAGCGGGAGAAGCCCTACGAGCAGTACTTC.

This clone is a singleton in its sample. CDR3 loop: CASSLGLPAKNIQYF. DNA of the CDR3: TGTGCCAGCAGTTTAGGACTTCCAGCCAAAAACATTCAGTACTTC. The chain joins TRBV27 to TRBJ2-4; D is perhaps TRBD2 (5 bases). The length of the CDR3 is 15 residues. The germline gives CDR1 MNHEY, CDR2 SMNVEV (reference sequence). Trimming took 2 bases from V and 0 from J, leaving 8 bases between them.

V usage is TRBV6-5 and J usage is TRBJ2-4; unclear D gene. The CDR3 sequence is 14 residues long. Germline CDR1 and CDR2: MNHEY and SVGAGI. Trimming left V 6 bases short and J 0 bases short, with 9 bases between. CDR3 residues: CASSPLLAKNIQYF. CDR3 nucleotides: TGTGCCAGCAGCCCCCTCTTAGCCAAAAACATTCAGTACTTC.